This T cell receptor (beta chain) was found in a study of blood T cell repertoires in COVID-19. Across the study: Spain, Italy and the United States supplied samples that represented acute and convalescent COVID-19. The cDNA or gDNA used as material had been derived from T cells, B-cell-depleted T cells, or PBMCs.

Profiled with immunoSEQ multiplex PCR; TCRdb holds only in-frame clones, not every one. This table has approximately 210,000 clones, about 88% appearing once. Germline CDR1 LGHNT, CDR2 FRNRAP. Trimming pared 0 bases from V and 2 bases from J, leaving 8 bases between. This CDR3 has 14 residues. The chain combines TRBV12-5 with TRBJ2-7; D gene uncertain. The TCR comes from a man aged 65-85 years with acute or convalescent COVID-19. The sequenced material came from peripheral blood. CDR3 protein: CASGLVLPPYEQYF. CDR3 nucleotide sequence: TGTGCTAGTGGTTTGGTACTACCCCCCTACGAGCAGTACTTC.